What follows are 26 T cell receptor beta chains derived from one specimen sequenced in a study of monozygotic twins with inflammatory bowel disease. Reprocessing the 5' RACE reads, TCRdb reports a single entry for every CDR3 protein and omits DNA. This sample's table has about 210,000 distinct CDR3 sequences. The sequencing sample was made of blood. All receptors derive from a human donor with ulcerative colitis or Crohn's disease, or a healthy co-twin of an affected twin (not recorded which).

The chain uses TRBV5-1 and TRBJ2-3; TCRdb's D call, TRBD1, is unchecked because there is no DNA. This CDR3 contains 15 residues. Germline CDR1 and CDR2: SGHRS and YFSETQ. CDR3 sequence: CASSGGQGSTDTQYF.

The rearrangement uses TRBV29-1 and TRBJ1-5; TCRdb's assignment of TRBD1 cannot be checked, as there is no DNA. CDR1 and CDR2 (germline): SQVTM, ANQGSEA. CDR3 length: 16 residues. The CDR3 protein is CSVVTGDWGINQPQHF.

CDR3 sequence reads: CASSLSPLEWETQYF. This chain uses TRBV5-1 with TRBJ2-5; the D gene TCRdb calls, TRBD2, cannot be checked with no DNA. This CDR3 spans 15 amino acids. CDR1 and CDR2 (germline): SGHRS, YFSETQ.

The chain recombines TRBV10-2 with TRBJ2-3; no DNA is available, so the TRBD1 call from TCRdb remains unchecked. The germline V gene has CDR1 WSHSY and CDR2 SAAADI. The CDR3 spans 15 residues. The CDR3 region is CASRARTGGTDTQYF.

V gene TRBV3-1 combines with J gene TRBJ2-7; the D call from TCRdb, TRBD2, cannot be confirmed without DNA. The CDR3 runs to 16 residues. Germline V CDR1 and CDR2: LGHDT, YNNKEL (reference sequence). CDR3 in amino acids: CASSQGIVTSSYEQYF.

J is TRBJ2-5 and V is TRBV27. Germline V gene lookup returns CDR1 MNHEY and CDR2 SMNVEV (reference sequence). CDR3 length equals 15 residues. CDR3 protein: CASSLSPVPKETQYF.

The V and J genes are TRBV5-1 and TRBJ1-4. Germline CDR1 and CDR2: SGHRS and YFSETQ. There are 14 residues in the CDR3. CDR3 sequence: CASSLGAEDEKLFF.

The chain employs TRBV5-6 and TRBJ1-4; no DNA is available, so the TRBD1 call from TCRdb remains unchecked. This CDR3 has 15 residues. From germline, CDR1 is SGHDT and CDR2 YYEEEE. The CDR3 sequence is CASSSRRRLNEKLFF.

V usage is TRBV6-2 or TRBV6-3 and J usage is TRBJ1-5; TCRdb's D call, TRBD1, is unchecked because there is no DNA. This CDR3 comprises 15 residues. Germline CDR1 reads MNHEY; CDR2 reads SVGEGT. The CDR3 sequence: CASSHGQAGFGPQHF.

V is TRBV5-1 and J is TRBJ2-1; TCRdb returns TRBD2, unconfirmable since there is no DNA. Germline V gene sequence: CDR1 SGHRS, CDR2 YFSETQ. The CDR3 extends over 15 amino acids. The CDR3 region is CASSLEPSGANEQFF.

This chain uses TRBV5-1 with TRBJ2-4; TCRdb proposes TRBD2, but this gene call is untestable without DNA. Germline assignment: CDR1 SGHRS and CDR2 YFSETQ. The CDR3 covers 15 residues. The CDR3 spells CASNEGRDAKNIQYF.

The chain is built from TRBV5-1 and TRBJ1-5; TCRdb gives TRBD1 as the D gene, but with no DNA this cannot be confirmed. The germline V gene has CDR1 SGHRS and CDR2 YFSETQ. The CDR3 covers 13 residues. The CDR3 is CASSVSLGGPQHF.

V is TRBV10-3 and J is TRBJ1-3; TCRdb lists TRBD1, though no DNA is available to test this call. Germline loops: CDR1 ENHRY, CDR2 SYGVKD. This CDR3 is built from 13 residues. The chain's CDR3 is CAISAGNGNTIYF.

This chain uses TRBV3-1 with TRBJ2-5; TCRdb returns TRBD2, unconfirmable since there is no DNA. This CDR3 is built from 14 residues. Germline V gene lookup returns CDR1 LGHDT and CDR2 YNNKEL (reference sequence). CDR3 protein: CASSQSGPQETQYF.

V is TRBV10-3 and J is TRBJ1-6; no DNA is available, so the TRBD1 call from TCRdb remains unchecked. There are 14 residues in the CDR3. From germline, CDR1 is ENHRY and CDR2 SYGVKD. CDR3 protein: CAISRQSGNSPLHF.

V and J are TRBV19 and TRBJ2-2; TCRdb picks TRBD1, but there is no DNA to check that call. CDR1 is LNHDA and CDR2 is SQIVND in the germline V gene (reference sequence). This CDR3 comprises 14 residues. The chain's CDR3 is CASTGTGVTGELFF. Full variable domain (rest looked up from reference TRBV19 and TRBJ2-2): DGGITQSPKYLFRKEGQNVTLSCEQNLNHDAMYWYRQDPGQGLRLIYYSQIVNDFQKGDIAEGYSVSREKKESFPLTVTSAQKNPTAFYLCASTGTGVTGELFFGEGSRLTVL.

The chain has TRBV6-5 and TRBJ2-7. CDR3 length: 11 amino acids. Looked up from germline, CDR1 is MNHEY and CDR2 is SVGAGI. The CDR3 here is CATRQAYEQYF.

This chain uses TRBV5-1 with TRBJ2-5; TCRdb returns TRBD1, unconfirmable since there is no DNA. Germline lookup yields CDR1 SGHRS and CDR2 YFSETQ. CDR3 length: 14 residues. The chain's CDR3 is CASSFRVWGETQYF.

The gene calls are TRBV4-2 and TRBJ1-5; the D call from TCRdb, TRBD1, cannot be confirmed without DNA. Germline assignment: CDR1 LGHNA and CDR2 YNFKEQ. CDR3 length: 15 residues. The CDR3 here is CASSRDPGQNQPQHF.

The chain carries TRBV20-1 and TRBJ2-1; absent DNA, TCRdb's TRBD2 call cannot be checked. The germline V gene encodes CDR1 DFQATT and CDR2 SNEGSKA (reference sequence). This CDR3 has 14 amino acids. The CDR3 sequence: CSARAARTYNEQFF.

The chain joins TRBV6-1 to TRBJ1-5; TCRdb calls TRBD1, which cannot be checked without DNA. The CDR3 has 18 amino acids. The germline CDR1 and CDR2 sequences are MNHNS and SASEGT. This CDR3 reads CASSQAAGTGYSNQPQHF.

The chain uses TRBV27 and TRBJ1-5; the TCRdb call, TRBD1, lacks DNA for checking. Germline loops: CDR1 MNHEY, CDR2 SMNVEV (reference sequence). The CDR3 is 14 amino acids. CDR3 region: CARKTDSRNQPQHF.

The chain uses TRBV15 and TRBJ1-1. Germline V CDR1 and CDR2: LNHNV, YYDKDF (reference sequence). The CDR3 covers 16 residues. CDR3 region: CATSRGVVGPKTEAFF.

V gene TRBV20-1 combines with J gene TRBJ1-2; TCRdb names TRBD1, which stays unverified in the absence of DNA. CDR3 length: 12 residues. The germline CDR1 and CDR2 sequences are DFQATT and SNEGSKA (reference sequence). The chain's CDR3 is CSAITGVGGYTF.

The V call is TRBV14, the J call TRBJ1-6. CDR3 length: 13 residues. Germline assignment: CDR1 SGHDN and CDR2 FVKESK. CDR3 protein: CASSQVSRGPLHF.

This chain joins TRBV2 and TRBJ1-5. Per germline, CDR1 SNHLY and CDR2 FYNNEI. The CDR3 is 13 amino acids. This chain's CDR3 is CASKLGPNQPQHF.